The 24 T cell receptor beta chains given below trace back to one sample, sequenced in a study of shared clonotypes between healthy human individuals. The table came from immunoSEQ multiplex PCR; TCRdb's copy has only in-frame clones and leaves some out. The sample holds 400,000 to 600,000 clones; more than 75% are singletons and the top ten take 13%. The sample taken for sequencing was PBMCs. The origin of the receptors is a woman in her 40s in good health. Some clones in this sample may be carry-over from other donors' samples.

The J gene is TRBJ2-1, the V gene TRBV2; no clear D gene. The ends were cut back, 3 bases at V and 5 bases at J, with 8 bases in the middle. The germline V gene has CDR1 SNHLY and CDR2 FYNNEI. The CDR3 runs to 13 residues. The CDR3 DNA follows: TGTGCCAGCAGTGAGCCTGGTGACAATGAGCAGTTCTTC. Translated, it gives CASSEPGDNEQFF.

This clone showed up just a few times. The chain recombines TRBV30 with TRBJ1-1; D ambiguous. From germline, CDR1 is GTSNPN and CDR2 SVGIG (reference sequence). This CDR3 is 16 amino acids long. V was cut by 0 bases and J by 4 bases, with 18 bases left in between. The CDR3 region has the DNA TGTGCCTGGAGTGTAACTGCGATGGGAGGTGGCACTGAAGCTTTCTTT. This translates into CAWSVTAMGGGTEAFF.

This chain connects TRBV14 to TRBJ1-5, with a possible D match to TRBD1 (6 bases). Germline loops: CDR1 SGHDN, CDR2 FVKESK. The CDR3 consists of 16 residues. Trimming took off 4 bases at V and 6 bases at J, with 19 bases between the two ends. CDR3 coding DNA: TGTGCCAGCAGCCGTGGGGGGGCGCAGGTTATTCAGCCCCAGCATTTT. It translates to CASSRGGAQVIQPQHF.

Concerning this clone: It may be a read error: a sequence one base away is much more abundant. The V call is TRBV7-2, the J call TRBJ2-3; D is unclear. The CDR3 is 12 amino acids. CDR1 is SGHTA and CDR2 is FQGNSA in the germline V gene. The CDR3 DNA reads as TGTGTCAGCAGCCAGACATGGGATACGCAGTATTTT. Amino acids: CVSSQTWDTQYF.

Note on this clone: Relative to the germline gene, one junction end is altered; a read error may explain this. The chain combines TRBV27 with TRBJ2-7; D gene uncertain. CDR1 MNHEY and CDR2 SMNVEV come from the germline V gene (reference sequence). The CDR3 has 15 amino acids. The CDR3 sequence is CASSPSGVASYEQHF. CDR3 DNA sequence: TGTGCCAGCAGTCCCTCGGGTGTTGCGAGCTACGAGCAGCACTTC.

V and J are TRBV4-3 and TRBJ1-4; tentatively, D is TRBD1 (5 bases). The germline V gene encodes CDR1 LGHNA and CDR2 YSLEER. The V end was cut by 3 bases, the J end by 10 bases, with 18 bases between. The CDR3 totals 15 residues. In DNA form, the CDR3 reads TGCGCCAGCAGCCATGATCCGGGGGAAGGGGTAAAACTGTTTTTT. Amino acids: CASSHDPGEGVKLFF.

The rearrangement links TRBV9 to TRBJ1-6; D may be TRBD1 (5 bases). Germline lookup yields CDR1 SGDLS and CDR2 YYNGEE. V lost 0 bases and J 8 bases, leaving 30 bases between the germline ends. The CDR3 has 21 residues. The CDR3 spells CASSVAPDSRPVGQGHSPLHF. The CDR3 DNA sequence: TGTGCCAGCAGCGTAGCGCCTGATTCGCGGCCTGTTGGGCAGGGACATTCACCCCTCCACTTT.

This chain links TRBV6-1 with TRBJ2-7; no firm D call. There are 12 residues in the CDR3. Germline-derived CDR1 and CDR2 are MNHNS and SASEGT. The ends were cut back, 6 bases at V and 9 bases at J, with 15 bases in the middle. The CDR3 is CASRLGPLGQYF. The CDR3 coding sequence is TGTGCCAGCAGGCTTGGTCCCCTAGGGCAGTACTTC.

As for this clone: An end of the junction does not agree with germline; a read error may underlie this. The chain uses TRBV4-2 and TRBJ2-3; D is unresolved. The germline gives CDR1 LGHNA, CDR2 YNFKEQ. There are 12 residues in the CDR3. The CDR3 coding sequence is TGTGCCAGCAGGCAAGACACAGATACGCAGTATTTT. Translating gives CASRQDTDTQYF.

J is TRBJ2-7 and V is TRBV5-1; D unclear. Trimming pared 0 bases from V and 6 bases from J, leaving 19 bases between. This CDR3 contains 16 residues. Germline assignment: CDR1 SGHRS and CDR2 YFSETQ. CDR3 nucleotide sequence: TGCGCCAGCAGCTTGGGAAGGGTGGGTCTTTCTGCCGAGCAGTACTTC. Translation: CASSLGRVGLSAEQYF. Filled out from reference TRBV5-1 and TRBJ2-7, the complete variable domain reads KAGVTQTPRYLIKTRGQQVTLSCSPISGHRSVSWYQQTPGQGLQFLFEYFSETQRNKGNFPGRFSGRQFSNSRSEMNVSTLELGDSALYLCASSLGRVGLSAEQYFGPGTRLTVT.

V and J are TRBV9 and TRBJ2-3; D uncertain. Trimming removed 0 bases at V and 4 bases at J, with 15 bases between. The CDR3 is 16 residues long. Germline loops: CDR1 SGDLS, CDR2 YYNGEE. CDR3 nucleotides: TGTGCCAGCAGCGTAGATAGTGGGGTCGGTTCAGATACGCAGTATTTT. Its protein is CASSVDSGVGSDTQYF. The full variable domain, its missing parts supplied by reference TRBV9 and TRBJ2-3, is DSGVTQTPKHLITATGQRVTLRCSPRSGDLSVYWYQQSLDQGLQFLIQYYNGEERAKGNILERFSAQQFPDLHSELNLSSLELGDSALYFCASSVDSGVGSDTQYFGPGTRLTVL.

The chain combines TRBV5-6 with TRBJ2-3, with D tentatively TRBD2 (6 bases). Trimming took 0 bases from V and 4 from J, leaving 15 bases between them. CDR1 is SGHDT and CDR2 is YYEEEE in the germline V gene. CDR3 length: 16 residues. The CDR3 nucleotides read TGTGCCAGCAGCTTGGTTTCGGGAGATGGGGCAGATACGCAGTATTTT. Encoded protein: CASSLVSGDGADTQYF.

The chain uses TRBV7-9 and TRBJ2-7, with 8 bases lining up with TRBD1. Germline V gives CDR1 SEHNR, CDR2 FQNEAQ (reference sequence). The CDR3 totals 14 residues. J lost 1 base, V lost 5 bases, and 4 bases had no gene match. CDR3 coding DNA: TGTGCCAGCAGCCCGACAGGGGTATCCTACGAGCAGTACTTC. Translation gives CASSPTGVSYEQYF.

CDR3 residues: CASSQGTGGAKAKLFF. The CDR3 DNA reads as TGCGCCAGCAGCCAAGGGACAGGGGGCGCGAAGGCTAAACTGTTTTTT. The rearrangement uses TRBV4-1 and TRBJ1-4, with 11 bases aligning to TRBD1. This CDR3 comprises 16 residues. Unmatched junction bases numbered 9, after V lost 1 base and J lost 11 bases. The germline V gene has CDR1 MGHRA and CDR2 YSYEKL.

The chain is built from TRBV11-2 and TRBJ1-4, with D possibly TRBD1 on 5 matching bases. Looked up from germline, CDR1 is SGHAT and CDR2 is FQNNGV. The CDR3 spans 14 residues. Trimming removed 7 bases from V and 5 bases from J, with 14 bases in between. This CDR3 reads CASTKGRGNEKLFF. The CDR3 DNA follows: TGTGCCAGCACGAAAGGTCGGGGGAATGAAAAACTGTTTTTT.

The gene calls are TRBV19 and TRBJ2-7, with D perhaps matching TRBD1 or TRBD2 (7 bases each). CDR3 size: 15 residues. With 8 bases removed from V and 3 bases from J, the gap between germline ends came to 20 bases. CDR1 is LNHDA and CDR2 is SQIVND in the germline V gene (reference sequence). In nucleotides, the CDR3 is TGTGCCAGTTCCACAGGGGAGGGACTTTTCTACGAGCAGTACTTC. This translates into CASSTGEGLFYEQYF.

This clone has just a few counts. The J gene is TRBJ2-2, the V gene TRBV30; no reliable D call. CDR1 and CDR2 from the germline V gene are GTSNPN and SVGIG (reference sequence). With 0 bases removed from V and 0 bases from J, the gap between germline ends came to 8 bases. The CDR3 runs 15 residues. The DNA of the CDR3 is TGTGCCTGGAGTGTCCCACTGGCGAACACCGGGGAGCTGTTTTTT. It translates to CAWSVPLANTGELFF.

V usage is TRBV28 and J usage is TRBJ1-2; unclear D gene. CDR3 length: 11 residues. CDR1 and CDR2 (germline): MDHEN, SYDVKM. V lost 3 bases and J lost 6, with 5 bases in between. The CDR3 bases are TGTGCCAGCAGTTTGGAGAATGGCTACACCTTC. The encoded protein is CASSLENGYTF.

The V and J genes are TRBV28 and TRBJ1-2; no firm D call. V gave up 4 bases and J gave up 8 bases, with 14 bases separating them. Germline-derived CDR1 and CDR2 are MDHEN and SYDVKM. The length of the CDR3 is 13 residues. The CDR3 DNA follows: TGTGCCAGCAGTTCTGGGCTCCTTCGCGGCTACACCTTC. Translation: CASSSGLLRGYTF.

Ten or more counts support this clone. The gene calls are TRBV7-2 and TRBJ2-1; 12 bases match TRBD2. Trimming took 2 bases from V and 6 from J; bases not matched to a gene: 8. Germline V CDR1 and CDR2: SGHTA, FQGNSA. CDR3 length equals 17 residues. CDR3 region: CASSLFPTLAGGNEQFF. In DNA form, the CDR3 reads TGTGCCAGCAGCTTATTCCCCACACTAGCGGGAGGCAATGAGCAGTTCTTC.

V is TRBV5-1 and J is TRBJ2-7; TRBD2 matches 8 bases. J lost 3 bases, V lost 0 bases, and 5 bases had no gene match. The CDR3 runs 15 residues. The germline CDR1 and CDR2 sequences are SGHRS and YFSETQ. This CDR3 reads CASSLAGTRFYEQYF. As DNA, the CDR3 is TGCGCCAGCAGCTTGGCTGGGACTAGGTTCTACGAGCAGTACTTC.

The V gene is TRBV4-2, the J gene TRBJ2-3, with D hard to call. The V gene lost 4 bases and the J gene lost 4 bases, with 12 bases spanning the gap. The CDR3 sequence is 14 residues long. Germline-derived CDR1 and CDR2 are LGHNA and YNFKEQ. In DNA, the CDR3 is TGTGCCAGCAGCCCGGGCCGACGGGCAGATACGCAGTATTTT. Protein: CASSPGRRADTQYF.

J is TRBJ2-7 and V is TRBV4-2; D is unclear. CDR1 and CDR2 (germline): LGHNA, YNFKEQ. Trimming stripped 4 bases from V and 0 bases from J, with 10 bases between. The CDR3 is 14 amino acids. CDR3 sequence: CASSRNSASYEQYF. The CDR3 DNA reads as TGTGCCAGCAGCCGTAACAGTGCCTCCTACGAGCAGTACTTC.

The CDR3 DNA is TGTGCCAGAAGTCGAGACAGGGGCTACGAGCAGTACTTC. Translated: CARSRDRGYEQYF. V gene TRBV5-3 combines with J gene TRBJ2-7, with 8 nucleotides matching TRBD1. TRBV5-3 falls under the ORF class, with uncertain function. This CDR3 comprises 13 residues. V shed 5 bases, J shed 3 bases, and the junction held 4 bases outside the gene matches.